This T cell receptor (beta chain) is from a study of CD8+CD57+ T cells in acquired aplastic anemia. The trim removed 3 bases at V and 11 bases at J, leaving 16 bases unmatched. Germline CDR1 reads SGHVS; CDR2 reads FQNEAQ. The CDR3 length is 16 residues. The template for TCR beta VDJ and CDR3 sequence profiling was genomic DNA. TCRdb processed the reads anew with MiXCR; each CDR3 protein has one entry. The sample consists of hundreds of thousands of distinct CDR3 sequences, 55% to 70% of them appearing once. This clonotype was sampled from a human donor in good health, serving as a control. J is TRBJ2-1 and V is TRBV7-8; 7 nucleotides align to TRBD2. The sample was sorted CD4+, CD8+, or CD8+CD57+ T cells (not recorded which) from PBMCs. CDR3 protein: CASSLGLAVQDTQQFF. The CDR3 DNA follows: TGTGCCAGCAGCTTGGGGCTAGCGGTACAAGATACGCAGCAGTTCTTC.